By sample share, the clone carrying this TCR beta chain is large. Its antigen is still unknown. Time point described: sample taken at primary tumor resection. The cohort: over 65 early-stage, untreated non-small cell lung cancer patients. Unsorted tumor, nontumor lung tissue or cryopreserved PBMC supplied the whole RNA. TCRdb reprocessed the 5' RACE reads via MiXCR and lists one record per CDR3 protein. The data show 1,500 to 2,000 distinct CDR3 sequences, with around 5.3% seen just once and roughly 8.9% held by the top ten. The germline V and J ends were trimmed by 3 bases and 0 bases, with 9 bases remaining between them. This CDR3 contains 14 residues. Per the germline V gene, CDR1 is SGHDN and CDR2 is FVKESK. This sample was included in a study of spatial heterogeneity in lung cancer. Whole-study context: Counts of TCR transcripts in tumor regions tracked strongly with a T cell module score that came from matched bulk RNA-seq.

Broader study findings: Higher tumor mutation counts went along with higher counts of expanded intratumoral alpha and beta TCRs. Expanded TCRs that were ubiquitous or regional had counts tracking ubiquitous and regional nonsynonymous mutations, respectively.

This receptor was obtained from a male donor with early-stage non-small cell lung cancer. The chain uses TRBV14 and TRBJ2-7; unclear D gene. Here the sequenced sample was lung tumor tissue, taken at surgery. The CDR3 bases are TGTGCCAGCAGCCACAGAAGTTTCTCCTACGAGCAGTACTTC. Its protein product is CASSHRSFSYEQYF.